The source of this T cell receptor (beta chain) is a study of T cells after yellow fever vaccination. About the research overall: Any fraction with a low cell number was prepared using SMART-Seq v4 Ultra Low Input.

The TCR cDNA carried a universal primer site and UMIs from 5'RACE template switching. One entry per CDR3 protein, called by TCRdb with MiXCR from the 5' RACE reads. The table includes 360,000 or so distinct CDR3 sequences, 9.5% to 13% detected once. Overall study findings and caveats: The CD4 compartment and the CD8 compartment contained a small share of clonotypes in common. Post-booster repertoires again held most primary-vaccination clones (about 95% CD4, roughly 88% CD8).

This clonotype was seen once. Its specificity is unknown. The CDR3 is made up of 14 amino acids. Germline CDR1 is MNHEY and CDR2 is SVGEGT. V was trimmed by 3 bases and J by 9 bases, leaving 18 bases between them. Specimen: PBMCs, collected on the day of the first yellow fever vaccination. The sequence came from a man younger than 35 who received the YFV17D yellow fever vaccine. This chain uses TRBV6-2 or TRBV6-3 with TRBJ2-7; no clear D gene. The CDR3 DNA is TGTGCCAGCAGTTATCTGGAATCAGATGTGGCGCAGTACTTC. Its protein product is CASSYLESDVAQYF.